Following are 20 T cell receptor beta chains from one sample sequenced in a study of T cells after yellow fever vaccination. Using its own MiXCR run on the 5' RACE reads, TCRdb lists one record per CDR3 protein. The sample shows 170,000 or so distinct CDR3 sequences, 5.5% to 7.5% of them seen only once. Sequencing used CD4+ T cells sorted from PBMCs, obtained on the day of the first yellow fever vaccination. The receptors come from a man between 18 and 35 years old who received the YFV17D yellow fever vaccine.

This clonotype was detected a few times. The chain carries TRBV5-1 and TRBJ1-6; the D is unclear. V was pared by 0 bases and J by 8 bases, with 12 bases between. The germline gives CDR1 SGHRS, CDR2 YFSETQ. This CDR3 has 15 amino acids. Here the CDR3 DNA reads TGCGCCAGCAGCTTGGGGACCGGGGTCTATTCACCCCTCCACTTT. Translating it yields CASSLGTGVYSPLHF.

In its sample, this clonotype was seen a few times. The CDR3 loop reads CASSLQWGSPLHF. The CDR3 coding sequence is TGTGCCAGCAGTTTACAATGGGGTTCACCCCTCCACTTT. The V call is TRBV12-3 or TRBV12-4, the J call TRBJ1-6; D is ambiguous. The CDR3 runs 13 residues. The V and J ends lost 2 bases and 9 bases respectively, with 8 bases between them.

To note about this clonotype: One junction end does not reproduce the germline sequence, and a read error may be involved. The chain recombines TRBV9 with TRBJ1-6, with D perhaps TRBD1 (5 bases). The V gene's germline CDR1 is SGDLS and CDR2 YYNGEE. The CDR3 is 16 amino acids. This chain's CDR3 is CVSSVSPDSDVTPLHF. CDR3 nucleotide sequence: TGTGTCAGCAGCGTATCACCAGACAGCGACGTAACACCCCTCCACTTT. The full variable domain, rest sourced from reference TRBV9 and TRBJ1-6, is DSGVTQTPKHLITATGQRVTLRCSPRSGDLSVYWYQQSLDQGLQFLIQYYNGEERAKGNILERFSAQQFPDLHSELNLSSLELGDSALYFCVSSVSPDSDVTPLHFGNGTRLTVT.

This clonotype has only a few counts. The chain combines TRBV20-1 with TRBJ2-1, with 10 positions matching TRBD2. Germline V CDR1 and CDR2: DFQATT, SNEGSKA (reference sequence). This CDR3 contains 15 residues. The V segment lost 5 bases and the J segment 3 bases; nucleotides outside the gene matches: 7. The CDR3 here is CSAPSGGAVYNEQFF. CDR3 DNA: TGCAGTGCTCCAAGCGGGGGGGCGGTCTACAATGAGCAGTTCTTC.

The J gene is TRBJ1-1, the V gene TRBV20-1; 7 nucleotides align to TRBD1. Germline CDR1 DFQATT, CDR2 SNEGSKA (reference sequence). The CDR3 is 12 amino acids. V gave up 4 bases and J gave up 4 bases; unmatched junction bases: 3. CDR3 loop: CSAKSGGTEAFF. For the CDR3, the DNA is TGCAGTGCTAAATCAGGGGGCACTGAAGCTTTCTTT.

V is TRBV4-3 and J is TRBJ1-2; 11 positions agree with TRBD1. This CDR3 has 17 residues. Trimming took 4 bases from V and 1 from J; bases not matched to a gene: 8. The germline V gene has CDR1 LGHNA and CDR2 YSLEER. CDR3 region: CASSPLQGQGGNYGYTF. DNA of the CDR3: TGCGCCAGCAGCCCCCTTCAGGGACAGGGGGGTAACTATGGCTACACCTTC.

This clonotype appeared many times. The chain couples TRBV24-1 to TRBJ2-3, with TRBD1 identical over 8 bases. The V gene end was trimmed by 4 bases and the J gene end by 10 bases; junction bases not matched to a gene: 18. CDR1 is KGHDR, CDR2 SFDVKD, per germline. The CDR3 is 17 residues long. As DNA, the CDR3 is TGTGCCACCAGTGACCGACTGACAGGGGCCCCAGGGGCCCCGCAGTATTTT. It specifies CATSDRLTGAPGAPQYF.

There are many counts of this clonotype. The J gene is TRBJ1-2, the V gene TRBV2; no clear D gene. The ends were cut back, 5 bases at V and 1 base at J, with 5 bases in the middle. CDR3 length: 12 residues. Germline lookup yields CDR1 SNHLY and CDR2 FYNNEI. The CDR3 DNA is TGTGCCAGCAGTATTTATAACTATGGCTACACCTTC. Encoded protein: CASSIYNYGYTF.

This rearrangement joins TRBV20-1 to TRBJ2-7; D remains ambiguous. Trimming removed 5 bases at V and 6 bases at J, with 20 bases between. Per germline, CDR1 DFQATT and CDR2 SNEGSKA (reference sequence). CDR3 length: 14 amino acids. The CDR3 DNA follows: TGCAGTGCTGTGGGCCCTAGGGTCCAGTCCGAGCAGTACTTC. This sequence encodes CSAVGPRVQSEQYF.

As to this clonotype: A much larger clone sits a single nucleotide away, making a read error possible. The CDR3 region is CASSVGSTNTGGLFF. Here the CDR3 DNA reads TGTGCCAGCAGCGTAGGTAGCACCAACACCGGGGGGCTGTTTTTT. This chain uses TRBV9 with TRBJ2-2, with D possibly TRBD2 on 6 matching bases. Germline V gene data show CDR1 as SGDLS and CDR2 as YYNGEE. The CDR3 covers 15 residues.

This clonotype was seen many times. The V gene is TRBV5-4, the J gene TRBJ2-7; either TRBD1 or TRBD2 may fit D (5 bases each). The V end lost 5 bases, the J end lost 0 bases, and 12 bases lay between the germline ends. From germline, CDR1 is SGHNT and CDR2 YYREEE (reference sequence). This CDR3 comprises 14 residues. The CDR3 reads CASRSDGTSYEQYV. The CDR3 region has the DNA TGTGCCAGCAGGTCGGACGGGACCTCCTACGAGCAGTACGTC.

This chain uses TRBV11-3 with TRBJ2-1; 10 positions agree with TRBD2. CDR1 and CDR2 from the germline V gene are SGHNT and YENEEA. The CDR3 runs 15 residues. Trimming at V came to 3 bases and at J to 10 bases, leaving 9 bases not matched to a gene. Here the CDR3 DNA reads TGTGCCAGCAGCTTCACTAGCGGGGTGCTTGGGGAGCAGTTCTTC. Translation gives CASSFTSGVLGEQFF.

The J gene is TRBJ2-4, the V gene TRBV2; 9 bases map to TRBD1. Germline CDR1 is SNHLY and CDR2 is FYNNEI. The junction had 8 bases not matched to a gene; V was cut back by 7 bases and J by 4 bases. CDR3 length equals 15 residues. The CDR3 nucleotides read TGTGCCAGCACCCAGGACAGGGGCGGAAAAAACATTCAGTACTTC. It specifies CASTQDRGGKNIQYF.

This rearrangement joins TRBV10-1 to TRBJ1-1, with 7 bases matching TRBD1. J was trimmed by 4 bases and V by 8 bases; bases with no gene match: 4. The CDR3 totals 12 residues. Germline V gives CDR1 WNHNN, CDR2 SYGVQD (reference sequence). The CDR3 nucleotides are TGCGCCAGCGGGGCAGGGGGCACTGAAGCTTTCTTT. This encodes CASGAGGTEAFF.

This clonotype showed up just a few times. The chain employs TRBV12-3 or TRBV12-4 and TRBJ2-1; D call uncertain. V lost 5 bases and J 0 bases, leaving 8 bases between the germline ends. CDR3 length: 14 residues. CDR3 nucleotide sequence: TGTGCCAGCAGTCGAGAAAGCTCCTACAATGAGCAGTTCTTC. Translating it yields CASSRESSYNEQFF.

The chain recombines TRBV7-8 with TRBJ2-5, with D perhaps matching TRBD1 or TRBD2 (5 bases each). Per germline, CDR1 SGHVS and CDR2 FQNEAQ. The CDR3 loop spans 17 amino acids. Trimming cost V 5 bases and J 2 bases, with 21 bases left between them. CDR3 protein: CASSPGPWSGQQETQYF. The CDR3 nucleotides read TGTGCCAGCAGCCCAGGGCCTTGGAGCGGACAACAAGAGACCCAGTACTTC.

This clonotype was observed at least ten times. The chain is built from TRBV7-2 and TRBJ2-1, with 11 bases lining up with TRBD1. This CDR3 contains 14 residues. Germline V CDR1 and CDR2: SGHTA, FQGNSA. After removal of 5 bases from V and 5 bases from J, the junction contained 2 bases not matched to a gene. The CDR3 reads CASSRDRGNNEQFF. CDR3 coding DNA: TGTGCCAGCAGCCGGGACAGGGGGAACAATGAGCAGTTCTTC. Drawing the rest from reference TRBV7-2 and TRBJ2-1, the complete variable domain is GAGVSQSPSNKVTEKGKDVELRCDPISGHTALYWYRQSLGQGLEFLIYFQGNSAPDKSGLPSDRFSAERTGGSVSTLTIQRTQQEDSAVYLCASSRDRGNNEQFFGPGTRLTVL.

The CDR3 DNA is TGTGCCAGCACGAAAGAAGGAAGACAGTACCGGGCAGAGACCCAGTACTTC. This encodes CASTKEGRQYRAETQYF. The V and J genes are TRBV21-1 and TRBJ2-5; the DNA was not compared with TRBD2, the D call given in the table. TRBV21-1 is noted as a pseudogene. CDR3 length: 17 amino acids.

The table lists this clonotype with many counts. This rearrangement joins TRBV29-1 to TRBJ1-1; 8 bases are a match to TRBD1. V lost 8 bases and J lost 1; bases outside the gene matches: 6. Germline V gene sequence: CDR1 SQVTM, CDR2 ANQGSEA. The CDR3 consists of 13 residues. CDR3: CSTHRGTNTEAFF. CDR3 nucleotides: TGCAGCACACACAGGGGGACGAACACTGAAGCTTTCTTT.

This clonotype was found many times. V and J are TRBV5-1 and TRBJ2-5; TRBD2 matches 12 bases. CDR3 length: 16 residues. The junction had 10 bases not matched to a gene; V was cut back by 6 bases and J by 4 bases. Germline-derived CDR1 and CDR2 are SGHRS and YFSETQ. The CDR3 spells CASTPSGGGIGETQYF. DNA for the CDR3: TGCGCCAGCACCCCTAGCGGGGGGGGAATCGGAGAGACCCAGTACTTC.